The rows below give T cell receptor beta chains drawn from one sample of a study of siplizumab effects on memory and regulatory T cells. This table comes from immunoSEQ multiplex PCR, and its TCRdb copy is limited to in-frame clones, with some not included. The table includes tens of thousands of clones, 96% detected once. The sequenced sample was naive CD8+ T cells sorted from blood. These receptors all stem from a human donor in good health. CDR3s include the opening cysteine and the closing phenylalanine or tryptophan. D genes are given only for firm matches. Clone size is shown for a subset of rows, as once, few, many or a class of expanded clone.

CDR3: CAGRWGQDGYTF; DNA: TGTGCCGGACGATGGGGACAGGATGGCTACACCTTC; V: TRBV5-4; size: NA; J: TRBJ1-2; length: 12; D: TRBD1
CDR3: CASSLDGVGYTF; DNA: TGTGCCAGCAGCTTAGATGGTGTTGGCTACACCTTC; V: TRBV11-2; size: NA; J: TRBJ1-2; length: 12; D: NA
CDR3: CASTGDPEAFF; DNA: TGTGCCAGTACCGGGGATCCTGAAGCTTTCTTT; V: TRBV7-9; size: NA; J: TRBJ1-1; length: 11; D: NA
CDR3: CASSPGKGYYGYTF; DNA: TGTGCCAGCAGCCCAGGGAAGGGGTACTATGGCTACACCTTC; V: TRBV7-6; size: NA; J: TRBJ1-2; length: 14; D: NA
CDR3: CASSISGAQPQHF; DNA: TGTGCCAGCAGCATCTCAGGGGCGCAGCCCCAGCATTTT; V: TRBV5-6; size: NA; J: TRBJ1-5; length: 13; D: NA
CDR3: CASSLSGGAYNEQFF; DNA: TGTGCCAGCAGCCTTAGCGGGGGAGCTTACAATGAGCAGTTCTTC; V: TRBV7-9; size: NA; J: TRBJ2-1; length: 15; D: TRBD2
CDR3: CASSHTAGTDYGYTF; DNA: TGCGCCAGCAGCCATACGGCCGGGACAGATTATGGCTACACCTTC; V: TRBV4-1; size: once; J: TRBJ1-2; length: 15; D: TRBD1
CDR3: CASSEAVGRQGSYEQYF; DNA: TGTGCCAGCAGTGAAGCGGTCGGGAGACAGGGTTCCTACGAGCAGTACTTC; V: TRBV6-1; size: NA; J: TRBJ2-7; length: 17; D: NA
CDR3: CASSLSGYEQFF; DNA: TGTGCCAGCAGTTTGTCAGGATATGAGCAGTTCTTC; V: TRBV28; size: once; J: TRBJ2-1; length: 12; D: NA
CDR3: CASSVGGQGREETQYF; DNA: TGTGCCAGCAGCGTAGGAGGACAGGGGCGTGAAGAGACCCAGTACTTC; V: TRBV9; size: NA; J: TRBJ2-5; length: 16; D: TRBD1
CDR3: CASSVEGAGGEIQETQYF; DNA: TGTGCCAGCAGCGTAGAGGGAGCGGGGGGCGAAATCCAAGAGACCCAGTACTTC; V: TRBV9; size: once; J: TRBJ2-5; length: 18; D: TRBD2
CDR3: CASSLLIGGLDTQYF; DNA: TGTGCCAGCAGCTTACTGATAGGGGGCTTAGATACGCAGTATTTT; V: TRBV11-2; size: NA; J: TRBJ2-3; length: 15; D: TRBD1
CDR3: CASSKGGDTQYF; DNA: TGTGCCAGCAGTAAAGGGGGAGATACGCAGTATTTT; V: TRBV6-5; size: NA; J: TRBJ2-3; length: 12; D: NA
CDR3: CASRMTGGMNIQYF; DNA: TGTGCCAGCAGGATGACAGGGGGCATGAACATTCAGTACTTC; V: TRBV5-4; size: NA; J: TRBJ2-4; length: 14; D: TRBD1
CDR3: CASSRAGTGINEQFF; DNA: TGCGCCAGCAGCCGCGCCGGGACAGGGATCAATGAGCAGTTCTTC; V: TRBV4-3; size: NA; J: TRBJ2-1; length: 15; D: TRBD1
CDR3: CASSPSSRQTTNTGELFF; DNA: TGTGCCAGTAGTCCCTCTAGTCGACAGACTACAAACACCGGGGAGCTGTTTTTT; V: TRBV19; size: NA; J: TRBJ2-2; length: 18; D: NA
CDR3: CASSETGGGGNTIYF; DNA: TGTGCCAGCAGTGAGACAGGGGGCGGGGGAAACACCATATATTTT; V: TRBV6-1; size: NA; J: TRBJ1-3; length: 15; D: TRBD1
CDR3: CASSGAGTEAFF; DNA: TGTGCCAGCAGCGGGGCCGGCACTGAAGCTTTCTTT; V: TRBV11-3; size: NA; J: TRBJ1-1; length: 12; D: NA
CDR3: CASSQAVRGYEQYF; DNA: TGTGCCAGCAGTCAGGCAGTAAGGGGGTACGAGCAGTACTTC; V: TRBV6-5; size: NA; J: TRBJ2-7; length: 14; D: NA
CDR3: CASRRVGAPANEQYF; DNA: TGTGCCAGCCGCCGGGTGGGGGCCCCCGCAAACGAGCAGTACTTC; V: TRBV28; size: NA; J: TRBJ2-7; length: 15; D: NA
CDR3: CASSQGWNTEAFF; DNA: TGCGCCAGCAGCCAAGGCTGGAACACTGAAGCTTTCTTT; V: TRBV4-3; size: NA; J: TRBJ1-1; length: 13; D: NA
CDR3: CASSIMSGDSYNEQFF; DNA: TGTGCCAGTAGTATTATGTCGGGGGATTCCTACAATGAGCAGTTCTTC; V: TRBV19; size: NA; J: TRBJ2-1; length: 16; D: NA
CDR3: CASSQGFRTMRSDTQYF; DNA: TGCGCCAGCAGCCAAGGGTTTCGGACTATGAGATCGGATACGCAGTATTTT; V: TRBV4-3; size: NA; J: TRBJ2-3; length: 17; D: NA
CDR3: CSAKARDRDGSYTF; DNA: TGCAGCGCTAAAGCCCGGGACAGAGATGGAAGCTACACCTTC; V: TRBV29-1; size: NA; J: TRBJ1-2; length: 14; D: TRBD1
CDR3: CASSYFKAATNEKLFF; DNA: TGTGCCAGCAGTTACTTCAAGGCAGCTACTAATGAAAAACTGTTTTTT; V: TRBV6-5; size: NA; J: TRBJ1-4; length: 16; D: NA
CDR3: CSVEEPTGYGYTF; DNA: TGCAGCGTTGAGGAACCAACCGGCTATGGCTACACCTTC; V: TRBV29-1; size: NA; J: TRBJ1-2; length: 13; D: NA
CDR3: CASGNYEQYF; DNA: TGTGCCAGCGGAAACTACGAGCAGTACTTC; V: TRBV28; size: NA; J: TRBJ2-7; length: 10; D: NA
CDR3: CASSRGTSGESYEQYF; DNA: TGCGCCAGCAGCCGCGGGACTAGCGGGGAATCCTACGAGCAGTACTTC; V: TRBV4-1; size: NA; J: TRBJ2-7; length: 16; D: TRBD2
CDR3: CASSVSGGNTEAFF; DNA: TGTGCCAGCAGCGTCAGTGGGGGTAACACTGAAGCTTTCTTT; V: TRBV9; size: NA; J: TRBJ1-1; length: 14; D: NA
CDR3: CASSLVGEAFF; DNA: TGTGCCAGCAGCTTGGTAGGGGAAGCTTTCTTT; V: TRBV5-6; size: NA; J: TRBJ1-1; length: 11; D: NA
CDR3: CASSTHTGTGSGYTF; DNA: TGTGCCAGTAGTACGCATACCGGGACAGGGTCCGGCTACACCTTC; V: TRBV19; size: NA; J: TRBJ1-2; length: 15; D: TRBD1
CDR3: CASSSNYGYTF; DNA: TGTGCCAGCAGCTCGAACTATGGCTACACCTTC; V: TRBV7-2; size: NA; J: TRBJ1-2; length: 11; D: NA
CDR3: CASSDTVGPGVISGANVLTF; DNA: TGTGCCAGCAGCGATACTGTTGGCCCAGGGGTAATCTCTGGGGCCAACGTCCTGACTTTC; V: TRBV2; size: NA; J: TRBJ2-6; length: 20; D: NA
CDR3: CASSVQGGGYTF; DNA: TGTGCCAGCAGCGTACAGGGTGGCGGCTACACCTTC; V: TRBV6-5; size: NA; J: TRBJ1-2; length: 12; D: NA
CDR3: CASSPKSVSYEQYF; DNA: TGTGCCAGCAGCCCAAAGAGCGTCTCCTACGAGCAGTACTTC; V: TRBV5-4; size: NA; J: TRBJ2-7; length: 14; D: NA
CDR3: CASSVGGEYNEQFF; DNA: TGTGCCAGCAGCGTAGGCGGGGAGTACAATGAGCAGTTCTTC; V: TRBV9; size: NA; J: TRBJ2-1; length: 14; D: NA
CDR3: CASTRTGEAFF; DNA: TGTGCCAGTACCAGGACAGGGGAAGCTTTCTTT; V: TRBV19; size: NA; J: TRBJ1-1; length: 11; D: TRBD1
CDR3: CASSQNDRDPGELFF; DNA: TGTGCCAGCAGCCAAAATGACAGGGACCCCGGGGAGCTGTTTTTT; V: TRBV5-4; size: NA; J: TRBJ2-2; length: 15; D: TRBD1
CDR3: CASSPPEYTQYF; DNA: TGTGCCAGCAGCCCCCCGGAATATACGCAGTATTTT; V: TRBV7-9; size: NA; J: TRBJ2-3; length: 12; D: NA
CDR3: CAISESISQAKNIQYF; DNA: TGTGCCATCAGTGAGTCGATTAGTCAAGCCAAAAACATTCAGTACTTC; V: TRBV10-3; size: NA; J: TRBJ2-4; length: 16; D: NA
CDR3: CASSLSTPEASYEQYF; DNA: TGTGCCAGCAGTTTATCTACCCCCGAAGCCTCCTACGAGCAGTACTTC; V: TRBV27; size: NA; J: TRBJ2-7; length: 16; D: NA
CDR3: CSVGEGSGNTIYF; DNA: TGCAGCGTTGGGGAGGGCTCTGGAAACACCATATATTTT; V: TRBV29-1; size: NA; J: TRBJ1-3; length: 13; D: NA
CDR3: CASSMGATVSGNTIYF; DNA: TGTGCCAGTAGTATGGGGGCGACGGTCTCTGGAAACACCATATATTTT; V: TRBV19; size: NA; J: TRBJ1-3; length: 16; D: NA
CDR3: CASSSGRGTGDEQFF; DNA: TGCGCCAGCAGCTCCGGTCGGGGCACGGGGGATGAGCAGTTCTTC; V: TRBV5-1; size: NA; J: TRBJ2-1; length: 15; D: NA
CDR3: CASSSSSTGELFF; DNA: TGTGCCAGCAGTTCCTCATCGACCGGGGAGCTGTTTTTT; V: TRBV6-5; size: NA; J: TRBJ2-2; length: 13; D: NA
CDR3: CATHRVGTEAFF; DNA: TGTGCCACACACAGGGTAGGCACTGAAGCTTTCTTT; V: TRBV6-5; size: few; J: TRBJ1-1; length: 12; D: NA
CDR3: CATNDPTGGISEAFF; DNA: TGTGCCACAAACGACCCGACAGGGGGTATCTCTGAAGCTTTCTTT; V: TRBV19; size: NA; J: TRBJ1-1; length: 15; D: TRBD1
CDR3: CASSLTVGSSGNTIYF; DNA: TGTGCCAGCAGCTTAACGGTTGGGAGCTCTGGAAACACCATATATTTT; V: TRBV5-6; size: once; J: TRBJ1-3; length: 16; D: NA
CDR3: CASEFRDSYGYTF; DNA: TGTGCCAGCGAATTCAGGGATTCCTATGGCTACACCTTC; V: TRBV5-6; size: NA; J: TRBJ1-2; length: 13; D: NA